This TCR beta chain was documented in a study of OX40 agonist ivuxolimab in advanced cancers. Study-level background: As their treatment, patients were administered ivuxolimab, an agonistic anti-OX40 (CD134) antibody. The patients received ivuxolimab by intravenous route every 2 weeks at 0.01 to 10 mg/kg. Study observations and caveats: Averaging showed that CD8+ T cells had more expanded clones than CD4+ did. Blood T cells, both CD4+ and CD8+, expanded clonally by week 6 at 0.1 to 3.0 mg/kg.

Data came from immunoSEQ multiplex PCR; TCRdb stores just in-frame clones and leaves some out. This sample carries fewer than 60,000 clones, 70% to 90% of them seen once, and the ten largest clones take 11% to 15%. To note about this clone: What it binds is unknown.

Germline CDR1 and CDR2: GTSNPN and SVGIG (reference sequence). The CDR3 is made up of 13 amino acids. Trimming removed 2 bases from V and 6 bases from J, with 10 bases in between. This specimen consisted of CD4+ or CD8+ T cells sorted from blood, obtained in a trial of the OX40 agonist ivuxolimab. The TCR was taken from an adult with an advanced solid tumor such as melanoma, head and neck, liver or kidney cancer. V gene TRBV30 combines with J gene TRBJ2-2; D unclear. CDR3 sequence reads: CAWSPGEAGELFF. The CDR3 DNA reads as TGTGCCTGGAGTCCTGGGGAAGCCGGGGAGCTGTTTTTT.